The 29 T cell receptor beta chains given below trace back to one sample, sequenced in a study of OX40 agonist ivuxolimab in advanced cancers. Repertoires were generated with immunoSEQ multiplex PCR, while TCRdb's copy carries only in-frame clones and drops some. The sample contains about 120,000 clones, roughly nine tenths of which appear only once. Specimen: CD4+ or CD8+ T cells sorted from blood, collected in a trial of the OX40 agonist ivuxolimab. The receptors were gathered from an adult with an advanced solid tumor such as melanoma, head and neck, liver or kidney cancer.

The chain carries TRBV28 and TRBJ2-7; no definite D call. CDR1 and CDR2 (germline): MDHEN, SYDVKM. The CDR3 covers 15 residues. Trimming removed 1 base at V and 3 bases at J, with 13 bases between. The CDR3 protein is CASSLYGGGYYEQYF. CDR3 bases: TGTGCCAGCAGTTTATATGGCGGCGGTTACTACGAGCAGTACTTC.

The chain joins TRBV7-2 to TRBJ2-7; D uncertain. Trimming pared 3 bases from V and 4 bases from J, leaving 7 bases between. The CDR3 runs to 12 residues. CDR1 and CDR2 from the germline V gene are SGHTA and FQGNSA. The CDR3 nucleotides read TGTGCCAGCAGCTTGTTGAGATACGAGCAGTACTTC. The encoded protein is CASSLLRYEQYF.

The V gene is TRBV7-9, the J gene TRBJ2-1; 8 nucleotides match TRBD1. CDR3 length: 15 amino acids. Unmatched junction bases numbered 6, after V lost 8 bases and J lost 0 bases. Germline CDR1 and CDR2: SEHNR and FQNEAQ (reference sequence). CDR3 coding DNA: TGTGCCAGCGCAACTGACAGGGGCTCCTACAATGAGCAGTTCTTC. This translates into CASATDRGSYNEQFF.

Notes on this clone: Other nucleotide sequences in the sample specify the same CDR3. This chain links TRBV5-1 with TRBJ2-5; TRBD2 matches at 9 bases. CDR3 length: 13 amino acids. V shed 5 bases and J 1 base; nucleotides not matched to a gene: 0. Germline CDR1 is SGHRS and CDR2 is YFSETQ. CDR3 sequence (DNA): TGCGCCAGCAGACTAGCGGGCCAAGAGACCCAGTACTTC. This translates into CASRLAGQETQYF.

The chain employs TRBV2 and TRBJ1-4; 8 bases fit TRBD1. The CDR3 consists of 16 residues. Germline V lookup: CDR1 SNHLY, CDR2 FYNNEI. V gave up 3 bases and J gave up 2 bases; unmatched junction bases: 5. CDR3 protein: CASSDRGRITNEKLFF. CDR3 sequence (DNA): TGTGCCAGCAGTGACAGGGGGCGTATCACTAATGAAAAACTGTTTTTT.

The chain carries TRBV16 and TRBJ2-1, with D perhaps given as TRBD1 or TRBD2 (5 bases each). Germline V CDR1 and CDR2: KGHSY, FQNENV. The CDR3 is made up of 12 amino acids. V was trimmed by 0 bases and J by 8 bases, leaving 5 bases between them. CDR3 sequence reads: CASSQSGDEQFF. DNA of the CDR3: TGTGCCAGCAGCCAATCGGGGGATGAGCAGTTCTTC.

The CDR3 DNA reads as TGCGCCAGCAGCCCCGGGACAGGCTACTATGGCTACACCTTC. Amino acid sequence: CASSPGTGYYGYTF. This chain joins TRBV5-1 and TRBJ1-2; the match to TRBD1 covers 8 bases. V dropped 4 bases and J dropped 3; count of bases not matched to a gene: 5. Germline values: CDR1 SGHRS, CDR2 YFSETQ. This CDR3 spans 14 amino acids.

The chain links TRBV7-8 to TRBJ1-1; the D gene is possibly TRBD1 (5 bases). Trimming stripped 4 bases from V and 0 bases from J, with 9 bases between. CDR3 length equals 14 residues. CDR1 SGHVS and CDR2 FQNEAQ come from the germline V gene. The CDR3 DNA is TGTGCCAGCAGCTCGACAGAACTGAACACTGAAGCTTTCTTT. It is translated as CASSSTELNTEAFF.

The chain combines TRBV7-9 with TRBJ1-6, with TRBD1 as a possible D gene (5 bases). The V gene lost 2 bases and the J gene lost 2 bases, with 16 bases spanning the gap. Germline assignment: CDR1 SEHNR and CDR2 FQNEAQ (reference sequence). This CDR3 region has 18 residues. The CDR3 is CASSLFQGLIPYNSPLHF. CDR3 nucleotide sequence: TGTGCCAGCAGCTTATTTCAGGGTTTAATCCCCTATAATTCACCCCTCCACTTT. The full variable domain, its missing parts supplied by reference TRBV7-9 and TRBJ1-6, is DTGVSQNPRHKITKRGQNVTFRCDPISEHNRLYWYRQTLGQGPEFLTYFQNEAQLEKSRLLSDRFSAERPKGSFSTLEIQRTEQGDSAMYLCASSLFQGLIPYNSPLHFGNGTRLTVT.

The chain is built from TRBV10-3 and TRBJ1-1, with 9 bases matching TRBD1. CDR3 size: 17 residues. V was clipped by 7 bases and J by 0 bases; unmatched bases: 12. CDR1 ENHRY and CDR2 SYGVKD come from the germline V gene. CDR3 nucleotide sequence: TGTGCCATCAAAGCCGGGACAGGGACAGGAGTGAACACTGAAGCTTTCTTT. Amino acid sequence: CAIKAGTGTGVNTEAFF.

The rearrangement joins TRBV28 to TRBJ2-7; the match to TRBD1 covers 7 bases. The CDR3 is made up of 15 amino acids. After removal of 5 bases from V and 8 bases from J, the junction contained 15 bases not matched to a gene. Per the germline V gene, CDR1 is MDHEN and CDR2 is SYDVKM. The CDR3 coding sequence is TGTGCCAGCAGTACTGCGACAGGGTTTACCTCGAAGCAGTACTTC. Translation gives CASSTATGFTSKQYF.

The chain uses TRBV6-5 and TRBJ2-2; unclear D gene. The CDR3 is 15 amino acids. Trimming stripped 7 bases from V and 3 bases from J, with 15 bases between. The germline V gene encodes CDR1 MNHEY and CDR2 SVGAGI. The CDR3 spells CASTRRSRDTGELFF. CDR3 nucleotide sequence: TGTGCCAGCACCCGGCGGAGCCGGGACACCGGGGAGCTGTTTTTT.

The chain recombines TRBV11-1 with TRBJ1-1; unclear D gene. This CDR3 region has 15 residues. Germline CDR1 is SGHAT and CDR2 is FQDESV (reference sequence). V shed 1 base and J shed 1 base, with 10 bases lying between them. The CDR3 region is CASSLVALSNTEAFF. CDR3 bases: TGTGCCAGCAGCTTAGTTGCGTTGTCGAACACTGAAGCTTTCTTT.

J is TRBJ1-1 and V is TRBV5-1, with 10 bases that match TRBD1. The ends lost 1 base at V and 2 bases at J; junction bases unmatched: 5. CDR1 and CDR2 (germline): SGHRS, YFSETQ. The CDR3 consists of 16 residues. The CDR3 sequence: CASSLTGQGVNTEAFF. In nucleotides, the CDR3 is TGCGCCAGCAGCTTGACTGGACAGGGGGTTAACACTGAAGCTTTCTTT.

Concerning this clone itself: One end of the junction is discordant with germline, which a read error may explain. This chain joins TRBV7-7 and TRBJ2-2; 7 bases fit TRBD2. Per germline, CDR1 SSHAT and CDR2 FNYEAQ (reference sequence). The CDR3 length is 16 residues. The CDR3 here is CASSPPLGGHTGELFF. CDR3 sequence (DNA): TGTGCTAGCAGCCCGCCGTTGGGAGGGCACACCGGGGAGCTGTTTTTT.

The CDR3 loop reads CSVEWGQETQYF. The CDR3 nucleotides are TGCAGCGTAGAATGGGGTCAAGAGACCCAGTACTTC. The chain is built from TRBV29-1 and TRBJ2-5; D gene ambiguous. The CDR3 extends over 12 amino acids. Trimming removed 6 bases at V and 2 bases at J, with 10 bases between. Germline loops: CDR1 SQVTM, CDR2 ANQGSEA. The variable domain in full, with the rest retrieved from reference TRBV29-1 and TRBJ2-5, is SAVISQKPSRDICQRGTSLTIQCQVDSQVTMMFWYRQQPGQSLTLIATANQGSEATYESGFVIDKFPISRPNLTFSTLTVSNMSPEDSSIYLCSVEWGQETQYFGPGTRLLVL.

The chain carries TRBV27 and TRBJ1-2; maybe TRBD1 (6 bases). CDR1 MNHEY and CDR2 SMNVEV come from the germline V gene (reference sequence). The CDR3 sequence is 15 residues long. V gave up 7 bases and J gave up 5 bases, with 20 bases separating them. CDR3 nucleotide sequence: TGTGCCAGCACCCCTCGTCCGGGAGGGGGTTATGGCTACACCTTC. As protein: CASTPRPGGGYGYTF.

The V and J genes are TRBV7-3 and TRBJ1-2; D is unclear. This CDR3 is 13 amino acids long. V was cut by 5 bases and J by 8 bases, with 15 bases left in between. CDR1 and CDR2 from the germline V gene are SGHTA and FQGTGA. This CDR3 reads CASSVGSAGGYTF. CDR3 nucleotide sequence: TGTGCCAGCAGCGTGGGAAGCGCGGGGGGCTACACCTTC.

The V and J genes are TRBV7-2 and TRBJ2-3; 7 bases match TRBD2. The CDR3 consists of 15 residues. In germline, CDR1 is SGHTA, CDR2 FQGNSA. The V segment lost 3 bases and the J segment 0 bases; nucleotides outside the gene matches: 3. DNA for the CDR3: TGTGCCAGCAGCTTCAGCGGGGTGAGCACAGATACGCAGTATTTT. This encodes CASSFSGVSTDTQYF.

J is TRBJ2-5 and V is TRBV9; 7 positions match TRBD2. CDR3 length equals 16 residues. J gave up 5 bases and V 4 bases, and 14 bases lay outside the gene matches. Per germline, CDR1 SGDLS and CDR2 YYNGEE. CDR3 sequence: CASSPTAGGGWETQYF. The CDR3 bases are TGTGCCAGCAGCCCAACGGCCGGGGGAGGGTGGGAGACCCAGTACTTC.

V gene TRBV28 combines with J gene TRBJ2-7; perhaps TRBD1 as D (6 bases). Germline V CDR1 and CDR2: MDHEN, SYDVKM. V was trimmed by 4 bases and J by 1 base, leaving 11 bases between them. The length of the CDR3 is 14 residues. The CDR3 DNA reads TGTGCCAGCAGTTCGACAGGAAAATCCTACGAGCAGTACTTC. Its protein product is CASSSTGKSYEQYF.

This clone was recorded once. This sequence joins TRBV11-3 and TRBJ2-3; 9 bases agree with TRBD1. The CDR3 length is 16 residues. Trimming removed 4 bases from V and 5 bases from J; junction bases left unmatched: 10. Looked up from germline, CDR1 is SGHNT and CDR2 is YENEEA. DNA for the CDR3: TGTGCCAGCAGCTCCTCGACAGGGGGTTTGGGAGATACGCAGTATTTT. This gives the protein CASSSSTGGLGDTQYF. Using reference TRBV11-3 and TRBJ2-3 for the parts outside the CDR3, the full variable domain is EAGVVQSPRYKIIEKKQPVAFWCNPISGHNTLYWYLQNLGQGPELLIRYENEEAVDDSQLPKDRFSAERLKGVDSTLKIQPAELGDSAVYLCASSSSTGGLGDTQYFGPGTRLTVL.

J is TRBJ2-7 and V is TRBV4-2; no reliable D call. This CDR3 comprises 16 residues. Per the germline V gene, CDR1 is LGHNA and CDR2 is YNFKEQ. V gave up 0 bases and J gave up 0 bases, with 12 bases separating them. CDR3 bases: TGTGCCAGCAGCCAAGATAACGCGGCGAGCTCCTACGAGCAGTACTTC. Amino acids: CASSQDNAASSYEQYF.

A word on this clone: Other DNA sequences in this specimen translate into the identical CDR3. The V call is TRBV7-2, the J call TRBJ2-5; 11 positions match TRBD1. This CDR3 is 16 amino acids long. CDR1 SGHTA and CDR2 FQGNSA come from the germline V gene. The junction had 10 bases not matched to a gene; V was cut back by 5 bases and J by 5 bases. The CDR3 DNA follows: TGTGCCAGCAGCCCCATCGGACAGGGGGCAGGGGAGACCCAGTACTTC. Protein product: CASSPIGQGAGETQYF.

This chain connects TRBV28 to TRBJ2-4, with 12 bases that match TRBD1. V lost 4 bases to trimming and J lost 3 bases; unmatched junction nucleotides: 10. Germline V CDR1 and CDR2: MDHEN, SYDVKM. The CDR3 contains 18 residues. CDR3 sequence (DNA): TGTGCCAGCAGTTCCTCGGGACAGGGGGCGCGAGGCAAAAACATTCAGTACTTC. It is translated as CASSSSGQGARGKNIQYF.

A single count supports this clone. The chain recombines TRBV27 with TRBJ1-4, with D uncertain. CDR3 size: 14 residues. Trimming took 5 bases from V and 1 from J, leaving 8 bases between them. Germline assignment: CDR1 MNHEY and CDR2 SMNVEV (reference sequence). The CDR3 coding sequence is TGTGCCAGCAGTCCCATCGGAACTAATGAAAAACTGTTTTTT. Its translation is CASSPIGTNEKLFF.

J is TRBJ2-2 and V is TRBV4-1, with D unclear. Per germline, CDR1 MGHRA and CDR2 YSYEKL. Between the trimmed V and J ends, which lost 4 bases and 8 bases, there was a span of 11 bases. This CDR3 comprises 13 residues. The CDR3 loop reads CASSRLAGGELFF. The CDR3 DNA is TGCGCCAGCAGCCGCCTCGCAGGAGGGGAGCTGTTTTTT.

This chain connects TRBV19 to TRBJ2-1, with D perhaps matching TRBD1 or TRBD2 (5 bases each). V was clipped by 1 base and J by 0 bases, with 10 bases between them. Germline assignment: CDR1 LNHDA and CDR2 SQIVND (reference sequence). The CDR3 extends over 16 amino acids. The CDR3 loop reads CASSIASGSSYNEQFF. Written as DNA, the CDR3 is TGTGCCAGTAGTATAGCTTCAGGGAGCTCCTACAATGAGCAGTTCTTC.

This clone was observed once. This sequence joins TRBV7-2 and TRBJ2-1; D uncertain. This CDR3 has 14 amino acids. Germline values: CDR1 SGHTA, CDR2 FQGNSA. The ends were cut back, 7 bases at V and 3 bases at J, with 13 bases in the middle. CDR3 coding DNA: TGTGCCAGCACGGTACTACACAACTACAATGAGCAGTTCTTC. It specifies CASTVLHNYNEQFF. Together with reference TRBV7-2 and TRBJ2-1, the CDR3 gives the full variable domain: GAGVSQSPSNKVTEKGKDVELRCDPISGHTALYWYRQSLGQGLEFLIYFQGNSAPDKSGLPSDRFSAERTGGSVSTLTIQRTQQEDSAVYLCASTVLHNYNEQFFGPGTRLTVL.